The clone carrying this TCR beta chain appeared once. In the original analysis: Estimation of nucleated cell counts was performed using reference gene primer amplification. Sequencing used immunoSEQ multiplex PCR; TCRdb keeps in-frame clones, though not all of them. V and J calls and clone size are copied from that table; D and trimming were computed from the DNA. Of more than 100,000 clones listed, about 87% were seen once; the top ten hold 10% to 15%. The data originate from a study of blood T cell repertoires in COVID-19. Study-level background: The United States, Italy and Spain were the sources of the acute and convalescent COVID-19 samples. The cDNA or gDNA used as material had been derived from T cells, B-cell-depleted T cells, or PBMCs.

V lost 3 bases and J lost 1, with 12 bases in between. The CDR3 is 15 amino acids. Germline CDR1 PRHDT, CDR2 FYEKMQ (reference sequence). The TCR was taken from a human donor in a cohort sampled during active or convalescent COVID-19. Sample: peripheral blood. The chain is built from TRBV13 and TRBJ2-5, with D possibly TRBD2 on 6 matching bases. The CDR3 spells CASSFWVGGQETQYF. CDR3 in DNA: TGTGCCAGCAGCTTCTGGGTGGGGGGCCAAGAGACCCAGTACTTC.